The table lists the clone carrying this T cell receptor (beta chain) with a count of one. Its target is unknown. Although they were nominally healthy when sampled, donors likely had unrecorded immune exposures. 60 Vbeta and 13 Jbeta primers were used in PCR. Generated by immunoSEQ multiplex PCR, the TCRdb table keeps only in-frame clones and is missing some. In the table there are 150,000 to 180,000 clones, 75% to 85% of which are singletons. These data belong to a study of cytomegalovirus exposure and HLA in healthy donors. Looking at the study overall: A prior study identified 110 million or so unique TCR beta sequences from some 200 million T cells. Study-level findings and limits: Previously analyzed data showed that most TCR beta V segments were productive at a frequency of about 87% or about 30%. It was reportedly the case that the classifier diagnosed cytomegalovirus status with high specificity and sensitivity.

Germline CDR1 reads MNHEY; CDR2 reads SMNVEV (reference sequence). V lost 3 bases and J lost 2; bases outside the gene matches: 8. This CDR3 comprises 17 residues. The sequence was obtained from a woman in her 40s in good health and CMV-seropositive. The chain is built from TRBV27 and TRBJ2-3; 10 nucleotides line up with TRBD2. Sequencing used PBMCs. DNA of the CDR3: TGTGCCAGCAGTTTTTTCCGGACTAGCGGATACACAGATACGCAGTATTTT. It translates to CASSFFRTSGYTDTQYF.